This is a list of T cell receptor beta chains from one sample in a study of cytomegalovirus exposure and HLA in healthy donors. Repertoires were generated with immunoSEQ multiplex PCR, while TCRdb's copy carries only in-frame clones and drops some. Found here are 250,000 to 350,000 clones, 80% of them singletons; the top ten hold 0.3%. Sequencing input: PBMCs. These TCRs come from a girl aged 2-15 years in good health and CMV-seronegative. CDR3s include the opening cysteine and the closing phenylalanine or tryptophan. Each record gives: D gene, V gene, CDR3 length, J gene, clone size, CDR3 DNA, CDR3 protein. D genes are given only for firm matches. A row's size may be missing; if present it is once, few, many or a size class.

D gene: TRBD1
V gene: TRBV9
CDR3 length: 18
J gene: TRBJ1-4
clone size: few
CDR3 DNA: TGTGCCAGCAGCCCACGTCCCGGGACAGGCCCGGGGAAGAAAATACTGTTTTTT
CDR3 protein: CASSPRPGTGPGKKILFF

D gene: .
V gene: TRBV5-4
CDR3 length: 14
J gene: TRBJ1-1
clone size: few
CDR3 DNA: TGTGCCAGCAGGACTACAGGGATCGGCACTGAAGCTTTCTTT
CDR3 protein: CASRTTGIGTEAFF

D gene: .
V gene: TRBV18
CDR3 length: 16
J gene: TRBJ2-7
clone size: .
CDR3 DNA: TGTGCCAGCTCACCCCTAGTGGGGAGCCAGCTGCACGAGCAGTACTTC
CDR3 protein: CASSPLVGSQLHEQYF

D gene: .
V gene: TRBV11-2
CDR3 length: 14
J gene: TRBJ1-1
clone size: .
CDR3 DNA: TGTGCCAGCAGCTTGGCGACAGTGAACACTGAAGCTTTCTTT
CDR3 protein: CASSLATVNTEAFF

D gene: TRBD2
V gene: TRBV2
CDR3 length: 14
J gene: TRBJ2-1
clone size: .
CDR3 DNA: TGTGCCAGCAGTTTCGCTAGCGGGGGTGTTGAGCAGTTCTTC
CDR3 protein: CASSFASGGVEQFF

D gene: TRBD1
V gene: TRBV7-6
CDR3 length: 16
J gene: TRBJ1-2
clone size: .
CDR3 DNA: TGTGCCAGCAGCTTATTTCAGGGGGAAGAAGGAAGTGGCTACACCTTC
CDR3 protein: CASSLFQGEEGSGYTF

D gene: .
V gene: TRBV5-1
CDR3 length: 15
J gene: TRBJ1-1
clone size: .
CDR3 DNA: TGCGCCAGCAGCTTGGTGGGCAGAAGGAACACTGAAGCTTTCTTT
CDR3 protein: CASSLVGRRNTEAFF

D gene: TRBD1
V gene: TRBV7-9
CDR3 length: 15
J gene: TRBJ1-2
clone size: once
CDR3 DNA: TGTGCCAGCAGCCGAGACAGGGGCCGCGCCCGTGGCTACACCTTC
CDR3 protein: CASSRDRGRARGYTF

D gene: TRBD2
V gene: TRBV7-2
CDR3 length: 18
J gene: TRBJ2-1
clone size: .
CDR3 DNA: TGTGCCAGCAGCTTAGTTGACGGCCTAGCGGGACCCTACAATGAGCAGTTCTTC
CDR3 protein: CASSLVDGLAGPYNEQFF

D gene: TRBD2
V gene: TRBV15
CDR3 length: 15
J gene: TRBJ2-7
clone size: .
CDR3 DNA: TGTGCCACCAGCAGAGATAGCGGGGCCCTCTACGAGCAGTACTTC
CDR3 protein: CATSRDSGALYEQYF

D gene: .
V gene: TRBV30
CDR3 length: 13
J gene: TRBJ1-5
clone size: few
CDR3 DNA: TGTGCCTGGAGGCGAGGGTACAATCAGCCCCAGCATTTT
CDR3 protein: CAWRRGYNQPQHF

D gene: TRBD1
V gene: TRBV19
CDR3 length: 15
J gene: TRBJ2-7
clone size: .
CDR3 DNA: TGTGCCAGTAGTAGTTTGACAGGGGGGCCCTACGAGCAGTACTTC
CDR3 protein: CASSSLTGGPYEQYF

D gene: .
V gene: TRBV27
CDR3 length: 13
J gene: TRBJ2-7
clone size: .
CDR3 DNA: TGTGCCAGCAGTTTCAGGGGCGCCTACGAGCAGTACTTC
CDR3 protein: CASSFRGAYEQYF

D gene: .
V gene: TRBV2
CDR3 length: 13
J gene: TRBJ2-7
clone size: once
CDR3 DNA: TGTGCCAGCACTCAACGGTTGTTTAACGAGCAGTACTTC
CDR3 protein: CASTQRLFNEQYF

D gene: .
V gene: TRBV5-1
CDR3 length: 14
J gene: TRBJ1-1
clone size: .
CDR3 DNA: TGCGCCAGCAGTTTATACACAGTGAACACTGAAGCTTTCTTT
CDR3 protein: CASSLYTVNTEAFF

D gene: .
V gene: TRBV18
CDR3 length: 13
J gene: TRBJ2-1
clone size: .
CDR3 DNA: TGTGCCAGCTCAGGAACAGGGCTCAATGAGCAGTTCTTC
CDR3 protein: CASSGTGLNEQFF

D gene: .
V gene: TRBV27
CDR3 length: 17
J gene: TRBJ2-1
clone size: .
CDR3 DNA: TGTGCCAGCAGTTTATCTTGGGGGCTTGTTCCCTACAATGAGCAGTTCTTC
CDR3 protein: CASSLSWGLVPYNEQFF

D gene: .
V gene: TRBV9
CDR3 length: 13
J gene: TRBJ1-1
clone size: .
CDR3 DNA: TGTGCCACCTCCCCGGGGTGGGGTACTGAAGCTTTCTTT
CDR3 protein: CATSPGWGTEAFF

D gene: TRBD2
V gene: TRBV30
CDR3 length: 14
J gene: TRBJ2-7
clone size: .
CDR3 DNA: TGTGCCTGGGGACTAGCGCGACGATCCTACGAGCAGTACTTC
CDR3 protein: CAWGLARRSYEQYF

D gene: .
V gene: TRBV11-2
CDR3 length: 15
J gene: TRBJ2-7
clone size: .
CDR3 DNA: TGTGCCAGCAGCTTAGGAACTAGCCCTCCTGACGAGCAGTACTTC
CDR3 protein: CASSLGTSPPDEQYF

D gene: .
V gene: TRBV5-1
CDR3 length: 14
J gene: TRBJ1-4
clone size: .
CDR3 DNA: TGCGCCAGCAGCTTGTACAACGAGGGAGAAAAACTGTTTTTT
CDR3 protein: CASSLYNEGEKLFF

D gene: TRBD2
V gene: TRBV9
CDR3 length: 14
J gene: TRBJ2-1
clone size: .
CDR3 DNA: TGTGCCAGCAGCGTAGCGGGAGGGGCTTATGAGCAGTTCTTC
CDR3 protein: CASSVAGGAYEQFF

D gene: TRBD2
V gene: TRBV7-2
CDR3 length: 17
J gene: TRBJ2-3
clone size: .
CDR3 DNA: TGTGCCAGCAGCTTAGAGGCTCGGCGGGGGGGCGCAGATACGCAGTATTTT
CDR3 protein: CASSLEARRGGADTQYF

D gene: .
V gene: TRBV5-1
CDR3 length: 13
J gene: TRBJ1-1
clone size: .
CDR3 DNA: TGCGCCAGCAGCATGGACAGGAACACTGAAGCTTTCTTT
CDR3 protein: CASSMDRNTEAFF

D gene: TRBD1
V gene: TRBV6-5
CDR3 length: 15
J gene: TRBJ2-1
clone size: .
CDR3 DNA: TGTGCCAGCAGTTACGACAGGGGGCACAACAATGAGCAGTTCTTC
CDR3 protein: CASSYDRGHNNEQFF

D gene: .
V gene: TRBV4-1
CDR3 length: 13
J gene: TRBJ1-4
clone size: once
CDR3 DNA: TGCGCCAGCGGAGGGACGTTGTCAGAAAAACTGTTTTTT
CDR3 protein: CASGGTLSEKLFF

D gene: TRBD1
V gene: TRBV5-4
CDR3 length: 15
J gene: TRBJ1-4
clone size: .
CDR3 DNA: TGTGCCAGCAGCAAAGACAGGGGGCGGAGCGAAAAACTGTTTTTT
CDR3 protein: CASSKDRGRSEKLFF

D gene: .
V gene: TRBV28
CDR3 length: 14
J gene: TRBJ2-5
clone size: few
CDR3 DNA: TGTGCCAGCAGCCCGCGGGGTTACCAAGAGACCCAGTACTTC
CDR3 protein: CASSPRGYQETQYF

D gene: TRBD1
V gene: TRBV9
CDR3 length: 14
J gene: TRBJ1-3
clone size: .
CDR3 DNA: TGTGCCAGCAGCGGCAGGACAGGCTCAAACACCATATATTTT
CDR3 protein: CASSGRTGSNTIYF

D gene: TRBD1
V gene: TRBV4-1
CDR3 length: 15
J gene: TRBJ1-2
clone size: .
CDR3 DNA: TGCGCCAGCAGCCTGACAGGGTGGAGTAACTATGGCTACACCTTC
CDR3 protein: CASSLTGWSNYGYTF